This T cell receptor (beta chain) was retrieved from a study of cytotoxic CD8 clonotypes in ibrutinib-treated CLL. As for the study in general: The patients comprised approximately ten relapsed/refractory and more than 14 treatment-naive cases, under 18 IGHV unmutated.

Sequencing was performed with immunoSEQ multiplex PCR; in TCRdb, only in-frame clones are kept and a portion is missing. Of under 200,000 clones listed, approximately 80% are singletons. Deletions cut 4 bases from V and 4 bases from J, with 11 bases between. Germline V gene sequence: CDR1 MGHRA, CDR2 YSYEKL. CDR3 size: 13 residues. This clone was counted only a few times. This clonotype was sampled from a human donor with chronic lymphocytic leukemia. Source: PBMCs, taken after 24 months of ibrutinib treatment. The V call is TRBV4-1, the J call TRBJ2-7, with D perhaps matching TRBD1 (5 bases). The CDR3 DNA reads as TGCGCCAGCAGCCTCAGGGTACGATACGAGCAGTACTTC. Residues: CASSLRVRYEQYF.